This T cell receptor (beta chain) stems from a study of blood T cell repertoires in COVID-19 (dated by TCRdb to 2020 to 2022). In terms of the full investigation: Samples covering the acute and convalescent phases of COVID-19 were provided by collaborators in the United States, Italy and Spain. Sample metadata almost always included a de-identified subject ID, COVID-19 status, age in years and sex. Subjects who had been exposed to COVID-19, were actively infected with it, or had recovered from it provided the deeply sampled blood TCRbeta repertoires that made up the dataset. Where available, HLA class I and class II types were obtained from metadata supplied by the sample provider rather than from assay-based typing. Samples came from the ongoing ImmuneRACE study (first 160 participants) plus 1,254 subjects from 6 global collaborators. The repertoires were made available in a free public database intended to serve as a resource for research on the immune response to SARS-CoV-2. The material from the prospective study consisted of cDNA or gDNA derived from T cells, B-cell-depleted T cells, or PBMCs.

TCRbeta CDR3 regions were amplified from genomic DNA using the immunoSEQ Assay, a bias-controlled multiplex PCR. The authors processed their data as follows. Within the assay, amplification of reference gene primers was used to estimate how many nucleated cells each sample contained. To quantify the absolute abundance of each unique TCRbeta CDR3 rearrangement, sequence reads were collapsed and filtered. For each sample, productive Simpson clonality was calculated by taking the square root of Simpson's diversity index across productive rearrangements. TCRdb carries this immuneACCESS record with in-frame sequences only. Its versions omit some clonotypes, under half of them owing to an unresolved V gene in the studies checked, with the rest unexplained. The DNA gave D and trimming, while V, J and clone size come from that table. Present in this sample are roughly 39,000 clones, 85% to 90% of which were seen just once. The top ten clonotypes cover roughly 19% of the sample.

Each collaborating institution followed its own protocols to collect whole blood in K2EDTA tubes. For TCRbeta analysis, collaborators shipped samples as frozen whole blood, isolated PBMCs, or DNA extracted from either of those sample types. The CDR3 runs 13 residues from the cysteine to the phenylalanine. The read is trimmed to its CDR3 DNA, 39 bases read in frame from base 1. The germline V gene encodes CDR1 KGHDR and CDR2 SFDVKD. V loses 3 bases of germline sequence and J loses 10 bases, and the interval between the two ends is 12 bases. As concerns this clone: It has no known antigen specificity. No much larger clone is present one base from it, and per-base qualities are unavailable.

The paper as a whole reports these results and caveats: How much clinical and demographic metadata was included differed by source and by participant, and the metadata was provided uncurated.

Here the chain combines TRBV24-1 and TRBJ2-1; the D gene is perhaps TRBD2, on 5 matching bases. Input material: peripheral blood. The clonotype was recovered from a man aged 45-65 years in a cohort sampled during active COVID-19. CDR3 region: CATSDPPGGEQFF. In nucleotide form, the sequence is TGTGCCACCAGTGATCCACCCGGCGGGGAGCAGTTCTTC.